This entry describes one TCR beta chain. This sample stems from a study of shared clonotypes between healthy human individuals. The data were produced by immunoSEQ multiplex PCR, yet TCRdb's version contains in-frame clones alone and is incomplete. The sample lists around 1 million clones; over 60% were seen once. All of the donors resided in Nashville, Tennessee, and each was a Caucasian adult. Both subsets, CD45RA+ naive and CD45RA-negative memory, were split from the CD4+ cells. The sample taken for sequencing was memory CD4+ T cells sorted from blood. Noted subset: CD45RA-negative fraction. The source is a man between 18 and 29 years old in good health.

Here the CDR3 DNA reads TGTGCCAGCAGTGGGACAGGGTCCTATAATTCACCCCTCCACTTT. The encoded protein is CASSGTGSYNSPLHF. The chain recombines TRBV6-1 with TRBJ1-6; 8 bases agree with TRBD1. V dropped 4 bases and J dropped 1; count of bases not matched to a gene: 0. CDR3 length: 15 amino acids. The V gene's germline CDR1 is MNHNS and CDR2 SASEGT.